Each of the 5 T cell receptor beta chains below was sequenced from the same sample in a study of Graves' ophthalmopathy and Graves' hyperthyroidism. Amplification from RNA transcripts yielded the TCR beta CDR3 regions. A first-round RT-PCR used HTBI primers, followed by a second-round multiplex PCR. One entry per CDR3 protein results from TCRdb running MiXCR on the multiplex PCR reads. The sample lists about 400,000 distinct CDR3 sequences; less than 20% were seen once. The source material was peripheral blood. The receptors were gathered from a woman under 30 with stable Graves' hyperthyroidism.

Ten or more counts support this clonotype. This chain connects TRBV11-2 to TRBJ2-7; weak D call: TRBD1 (6 bases). Germline loops: CDR1 SGHAT, CDR2 FQNNGV. The CDR3 is 14 residues long. V shed 5 bases and J shed 2 bases, with 13 bases lying between them. CDR3 residues: CASSLTGRPYEQYF. CDR3 coding DNA: TGTGCCAGCAGCCTAACAGGGCGGCCCTACGAGCAGTACTTC. Filled out from reference TRBV11-2 and TRBJ2-7, the complete variable domain reads EAGVAQSPRYKIIEKRQSVAFWCNPISGHATLYWYQQILGQGPKLLIQFQNNGVVDDSQLPKDRFSAERLKGVDSTLKIQPAKLEDSAVYLCASSLTGRPYEQYFGPGTRLTVT.

This clonotype was counted only a few times. V usage is TRBV20-1 and J usage is TRBJ1-1; perhaps TRBD1 as D (5 bases). This CDR3 contains 13 residues. Trimming shortened V by 5 bases and J by 1 base, and 11 bases separated the two germline ends. Germline values: CDR1 DFQATT, CDR2 SNEGSKA (reference sequence). The CDR3 sequence is CSAPPGPNTEAFF. CDR3 nucleotides: TGCAGTGCTCCGCCGGGACCGAACACTGAAGCTTTCTTT.

This clonotype has at least ten counts. As DNA, the CDR3 is TGTGCCAGCAGAGAAGGTCCCCTAGCCAAAAACATTCAGTACTTC. It yields the protein CASREGPLAKNIQYF. The chain joins TRBV28 to TRBJ2-4; no clear D gene. The V gene's germline CDR1 is MDHEN and CDR2 SYDVKM. Trimming removed 6 bases at V and 0 bases at J, with 12 bases between. The CDR3 length is 15 residues.

In its sample, this clonotype was seen many times. The chain recombines TRBV28 with TRBJ2-5; 7 positions match TRBD1. The CDR3 length is 15 residues. V gave up 2 bases and J gave up 2 bases; unmatched junction bases: 5. Looked up from germline, CDR1 is MDHEN and CDR2 is SYDVKM. CDR3 sequence: CASSLPLGQQETQYF. The CDR3 DNA is TGTGCCAGCAGTTTACCCCTGGGACAGCAAGAGACCCAGTACTTC.

This clonotype was counted many times. The CDR3 DNA sequence: TGCAGCGTTGGGGCAGGGATCGTACCTCTGGGTAGCTACACCTTC. Translating it yields CSVGAGIVPLGSYTF. The V and J genes are TRBV29-1 and TRBJ1-2, with D possibly being TRBD1 (5 bases). CDR1 is SQVTM, CDR2 ANQGSEA, per germline. Trimming took off 4 bases at V and 9 bases at J, with 24 bases between the two ends. The CDR3 is made up of 15 amino acids.